Following are 5 T cell receptor beta chains from one sample sequenced in a study of blood T cell repertoires in COVID-19. Clones were sequenced by immunoSEQ multiplex PCR, and TCRdb holds only the in-frame ones, with some missing. The data show 340,000 or so clones, roughly 91% seen once. The sequenced sample was peripheral blood. The receptors were sampled from a man aged 45-65 years with active or convalescent COVID-19.

V gene TRBV5-6 combines with J gene TRBJ1-1; D perhaps matches TRBD1 (5 bases). CDR1 is SGHDT and CDR2 is YYEEEE in the germline V gene. With 0 bases removed from V and 5 bases from J, the gap between germline ends came to 8 bases. CDR3 length: 13 amino acids. CDR3 loop: CASSLAPGTEAFF. The CDR3 coding sequence is TGTGCCAGCAGCTTGGCCCCAGGGACTGAAGCTTTCTTT.

The chain couples TRBV12-5 to TRBJ2-3; 7 bases are shared with TRBD1. V shed 3 bases and J 2 bases; nucleotides not matched to a gene: 2. The length of the CDR3 is 14 residues. Looked up from germline, CDR1 is LGHNT and CDR2 is FRNRAP. The CDR3 DNA is TGTGCTAGTGGTTTCGGACAGGACACAGATACGCAGTATTTT. Translating gives CASGFGQDTDTQYF.

The chain joins TRBV30 to TRBJ1-3; 7 bases fit TRBD1. The CDR3 consists of 12 residues. V lost 0 bases, J lost 16 bases, and 9 bases stayed unmatched. From germline, CDR1 is GTSNPN and CDR2 SVGIG (reference sequence). The CDR3 DNA sequence: TGTGCCTGGAGTGTTGGGCAGGGGGTAAGGTATTTT. Translation: CAWSVGQGVRYF.

This clone has only one observation. This chain connects TRBV7-9 to TRBJ1-1, with 9 bases matching TRBD1. The CDR3 has 16 amino acids. CDR1 and CDR2 (germline): SEHNR, FQNEAQ (reference sequence). The junction had 10 bases not matched to a gene; V was cut back by 1 base and J by 7 bases. The CDR3 protein is CASSLGGQGKKGEAFF. CDR3 coding DNA: TGTGCCAGCAGCTTAGGTGGACAGGGGAAGAAGGGTGAAGCTTTCTTT.

The chain recombines TRBV30 with TRBJ1-5; 7 nucleotides agree with TRBD1. Trimming cost V 0 bases and J 2 bases; bases outside gene matches: 4. CDR3 length equals 15 residues. Germline loops: CDR1 GTSNPN, CDR2 SVGIG (reference sequence). This CDR3 reads CAWSVRGQGNQPQHF. CDR3 DNA sequence: TGTGCCTGGAGTGTACGAGGACAGGGCAATCAGCCCCAGCATTTT.